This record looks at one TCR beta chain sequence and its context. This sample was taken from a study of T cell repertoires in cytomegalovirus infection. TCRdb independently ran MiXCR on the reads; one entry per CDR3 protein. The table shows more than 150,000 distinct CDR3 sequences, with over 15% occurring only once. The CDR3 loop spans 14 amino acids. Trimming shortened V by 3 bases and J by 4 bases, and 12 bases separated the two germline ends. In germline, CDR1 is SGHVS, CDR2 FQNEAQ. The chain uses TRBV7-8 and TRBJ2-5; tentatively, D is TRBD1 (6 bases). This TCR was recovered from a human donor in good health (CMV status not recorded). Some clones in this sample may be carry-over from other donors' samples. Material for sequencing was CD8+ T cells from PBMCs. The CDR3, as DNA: TGTGCCAGCAGCTTGGGGGCGGGCGTAGAGACCCAGTACTTC. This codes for CASSLGAGVETQYF.